The source of this T cell receptor (beta chain) is a study of shared clonotypes between healthy human individuals. The CDR3 is 13 residues long. V gave up 2 bases and J gave up 3 bases, with 7 bases separating them. CDR1 and CDR2 (germline): MNHNY, SVGAGI (reference sequence). The naive CD8 fraction comprised CD45RO-negative cells positively selected for CCR7 and excluded terminally differentiated effector memory CD45RA+ cells. This was a deep-level run. Repertoires were generated with immunoSEQ multiplex PCR, while TCRdb's copy carries only in-frame clones and drops some. Of 550,000 to 600,000 clones in the sample, 95% to 98% are singletons; the top ten hold 0.3%.

The sequence came from a man under 40 in good health. Material for sequencing was naive CD8+ T cells sorted from blood. V and J are TRBV6-6 and TRBJ1-1; D is unresolved. CDR3 nucleotides: TGTGCCAGCAGTTACACGGGATACACTGAAGCTTTCTTT. Its translation is CASSYTGYTEAFF.